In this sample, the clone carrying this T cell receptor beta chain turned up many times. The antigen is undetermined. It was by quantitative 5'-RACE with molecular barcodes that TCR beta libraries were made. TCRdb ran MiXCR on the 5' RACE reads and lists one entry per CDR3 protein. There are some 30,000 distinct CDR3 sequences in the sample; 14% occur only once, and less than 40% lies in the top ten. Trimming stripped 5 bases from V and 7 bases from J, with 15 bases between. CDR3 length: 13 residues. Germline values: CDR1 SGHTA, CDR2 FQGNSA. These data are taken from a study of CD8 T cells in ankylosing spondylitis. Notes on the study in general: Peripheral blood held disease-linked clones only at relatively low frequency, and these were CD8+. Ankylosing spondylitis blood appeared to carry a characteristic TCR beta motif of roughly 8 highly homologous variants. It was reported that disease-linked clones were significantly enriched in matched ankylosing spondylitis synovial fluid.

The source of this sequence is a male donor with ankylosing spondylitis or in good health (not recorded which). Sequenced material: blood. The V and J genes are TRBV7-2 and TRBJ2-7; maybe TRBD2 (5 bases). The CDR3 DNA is TGTGCCAGCAGCCGCATGTCTAGCTGGGAGCAGTACTTC. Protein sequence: CASSRMSSWEQYF. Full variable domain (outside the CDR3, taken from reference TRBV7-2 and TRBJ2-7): GAGVSQSPSNKVTEKGKDVELRCDPISGHTALYWYRQSLGQGLEFLIYFQGNSAPDKSGLPSDRFSAERTGGSVSTLTIQRTQQEDSAVYLCASSRMSSWEQYFGPGTRLTVT.